The clone carrying this T cell receptor (beta chain) was counted a few times. The antigen remains undetermined. PCR primers comprised 60 Vbeta and 13 Jbeta primers. TCRdb keeps only in-frame clones here, not all; method: immunoSEQ multiplex PCR. The table shows 85,000 to 100,000 clones, with about four fifths occurring only once. These data come from a study of cytomegalovirus exposure and HLA in healthy donors. Study in general: Samples from HLA-typed donors yielded about 85 million unique TCRs in an early data release. Findings and caveats of the study: Reportedly, diagnosis of cytomegalovirus status by the classifier showed high specificity and sensitivity. Roughly uniform depth of sequencing across donors was assumed in presence/absence analyses. Three CMV-associated chains proved CMV antigen-specific in vitro.

Germline CDR1 and CDR2: MGHDK and SYGVNS. The CDR3 totals 14 residues. After removal of 5 bases from V and 3 bases from J, the junction contained 2 bases not matched to a gene. The receptor's source is a human donor in good health. Sequenced: PBMCs. The rearrangement links TRBV25-1 to TRBJ1-4, with 8 nucleotides matching TRBD1. CDR3 DNA: TGTGCCAGCAGTCCGACAGGGGCTAATGAAAAACTGTTTTTT. It specifies CASSPTGANEKLFF.